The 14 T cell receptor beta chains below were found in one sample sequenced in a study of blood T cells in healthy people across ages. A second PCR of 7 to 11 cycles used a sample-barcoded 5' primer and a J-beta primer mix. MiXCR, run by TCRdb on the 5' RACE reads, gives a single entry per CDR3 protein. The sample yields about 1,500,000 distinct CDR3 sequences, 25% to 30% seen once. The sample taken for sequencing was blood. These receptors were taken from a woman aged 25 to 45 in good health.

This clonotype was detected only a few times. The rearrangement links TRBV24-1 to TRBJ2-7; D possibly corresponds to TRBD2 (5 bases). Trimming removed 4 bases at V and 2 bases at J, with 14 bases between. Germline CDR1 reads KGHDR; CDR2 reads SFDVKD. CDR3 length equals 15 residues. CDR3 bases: TGTGCCACCAGTGACAGCCGGGAAGGAACCTACGAGCAGTACTTC. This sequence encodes CATSDSREGTYEQYF.

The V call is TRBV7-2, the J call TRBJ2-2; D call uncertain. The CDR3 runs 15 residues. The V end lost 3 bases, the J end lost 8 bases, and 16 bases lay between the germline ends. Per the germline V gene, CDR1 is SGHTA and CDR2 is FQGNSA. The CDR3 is CASSFEATVPGELFF. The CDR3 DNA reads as TGTGCCAGCAGCTTTGAAGCCACGGTTCCGGGGGAGCTGTTTTTT. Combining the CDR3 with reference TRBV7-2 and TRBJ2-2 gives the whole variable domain GAGVSQSPSNKVTEKGKDVELRCDPISGHTALYWYRQSLGQGLEFLIYFQGNSAPDKSGLPSDRFSAERTGGSVSTLTIQRTQQEDSAVYLCASSFEATVPGELFFGEGSRLTVL.

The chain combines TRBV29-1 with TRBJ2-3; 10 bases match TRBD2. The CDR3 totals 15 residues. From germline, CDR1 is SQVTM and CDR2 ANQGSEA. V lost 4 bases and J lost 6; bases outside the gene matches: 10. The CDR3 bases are TGCAGCGTTGGGTCGGTAGCGGGGGGTCTGGATACGCAGTATTTT. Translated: CSVGSVAGGLDTQYF.

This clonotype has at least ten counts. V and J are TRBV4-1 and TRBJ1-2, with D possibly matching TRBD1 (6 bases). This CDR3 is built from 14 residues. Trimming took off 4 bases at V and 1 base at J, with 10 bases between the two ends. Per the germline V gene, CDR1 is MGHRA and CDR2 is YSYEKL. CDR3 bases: TGCGCCAGCAGCCCGACAGGACTTAACTATGGCTACACCTTC. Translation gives CASSPTGLNYGYTF.

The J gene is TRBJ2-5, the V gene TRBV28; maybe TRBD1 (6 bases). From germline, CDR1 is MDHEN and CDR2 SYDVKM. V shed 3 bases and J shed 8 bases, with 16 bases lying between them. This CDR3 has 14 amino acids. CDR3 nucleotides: TGTGCCAGCAGTTTTGGACAGTCAAGAGACACCCAGTACTTC. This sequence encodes CASSFGQSRDTQYF.

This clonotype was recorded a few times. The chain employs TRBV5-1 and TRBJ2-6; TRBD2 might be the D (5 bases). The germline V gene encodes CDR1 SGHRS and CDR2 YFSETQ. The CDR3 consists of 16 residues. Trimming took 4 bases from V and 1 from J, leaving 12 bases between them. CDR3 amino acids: CASSGELGSGANVLTF. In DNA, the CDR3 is TGCGCCAGCAGCGGGGAGCTAGGGTCTGGGGCCAACGTCCTGACTTTC.

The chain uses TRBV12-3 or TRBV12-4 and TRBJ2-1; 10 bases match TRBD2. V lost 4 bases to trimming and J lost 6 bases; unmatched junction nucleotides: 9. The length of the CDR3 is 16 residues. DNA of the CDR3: TGTGCCAGCAGTTCTCCCCTAGCGGGGGCGGTCAATGAGCAGTTCTTC. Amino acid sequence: CASSSPLAGAVNEQFF.

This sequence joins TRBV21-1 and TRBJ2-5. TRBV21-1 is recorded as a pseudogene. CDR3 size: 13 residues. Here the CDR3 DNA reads TGTGCCAGCAAGGGATCCTACCAAGAGACCCAGTACTTC. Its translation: CASKGSYQETQYF.

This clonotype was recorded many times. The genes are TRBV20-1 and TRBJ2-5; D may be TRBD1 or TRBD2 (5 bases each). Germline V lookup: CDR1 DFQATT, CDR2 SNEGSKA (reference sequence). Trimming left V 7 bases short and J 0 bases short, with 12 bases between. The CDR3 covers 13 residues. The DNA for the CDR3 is TGCAGTGGGGGACGCGCCAACCAAGAGACCCAGTACTTC. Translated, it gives CSGGRANQETQYF.

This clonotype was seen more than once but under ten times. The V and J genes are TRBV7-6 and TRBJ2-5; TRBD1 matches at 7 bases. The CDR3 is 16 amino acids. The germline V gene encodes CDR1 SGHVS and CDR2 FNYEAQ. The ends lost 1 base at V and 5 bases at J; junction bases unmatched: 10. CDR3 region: CASSLESNRGGETQYF. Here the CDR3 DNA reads TGTGCCAGCAGCTTAGAGAGTAACAGGGGCGGGGAGACCCAGTACTTC. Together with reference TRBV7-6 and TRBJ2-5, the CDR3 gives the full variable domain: GAGVSQSPRYKVTKRGQDVALRCDPISGHVSLYWYRQALGQGPEFLTYFNYEAQQDKSGLPNDRFSAERPEGSISTLTIQRTEQRDSAMYRCASSLESNRGGETQYFGPGTRLLVL.

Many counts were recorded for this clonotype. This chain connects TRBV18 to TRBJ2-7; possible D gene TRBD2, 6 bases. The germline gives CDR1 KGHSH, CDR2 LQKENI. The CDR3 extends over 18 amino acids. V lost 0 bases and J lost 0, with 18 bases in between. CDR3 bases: TGTGCCAGCTCACCACCTGGAGGTAGCGGTCTGAGCTCCTACGAGCAGTACTTC. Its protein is CASSPPGGSGLSSYEQYF.

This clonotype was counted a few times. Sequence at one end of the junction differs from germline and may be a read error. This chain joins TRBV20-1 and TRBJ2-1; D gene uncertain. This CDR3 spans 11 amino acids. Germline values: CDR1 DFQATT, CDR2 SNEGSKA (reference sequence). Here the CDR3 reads CSAILGNEQVF. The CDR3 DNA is TGCAGTGCTATACTGGGTAATGAGCAGGTCTTC.

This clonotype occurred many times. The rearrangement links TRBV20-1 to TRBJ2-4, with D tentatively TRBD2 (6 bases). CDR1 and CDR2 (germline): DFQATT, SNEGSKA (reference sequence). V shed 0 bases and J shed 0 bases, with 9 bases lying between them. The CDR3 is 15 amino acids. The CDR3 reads CSARDLGGAKNIQYF. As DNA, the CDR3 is TGCAGTGCTAGAGATCTGGGGGGAGCCAAAAACATTCAGTACTTC.

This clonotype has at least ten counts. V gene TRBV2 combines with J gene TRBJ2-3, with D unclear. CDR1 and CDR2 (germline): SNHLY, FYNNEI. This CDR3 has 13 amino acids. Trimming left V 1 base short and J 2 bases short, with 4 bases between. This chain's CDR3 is CASSEGYTDTQYF. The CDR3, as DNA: TGTGCCAGCAGTGAAGGATACACAGATACGCAGTATTTT.